This paragraph reports one T cell receptor (beta chain). Its antigen is unknown. The library was made from cDNA and included unique molecular identifiers. TCRdb analysed the PCR reads with MiXCR anew, one entry per CDR3 protein. The sample yields more than 350,000 distinct CDR3 sequences, more than 30% seen once. The data derive from a study of post-analysis software for immune sequencing data. Study-level results: For normalized Chao1 diversity, multiple sclerosis patients scored significantly lower than controls did. Higher frequency in patients than in controls was seen for about five TRBV segments, with TRBV5-6, TRBV5-1 and TRBV20-1 among them.

V lost 2 bases and J lost 3, with 22 bases in between. The germline gives CDR1 MNHEY, CDR2 SVGAGI. The CDR3 spans 18 residues. This receptor was taken from a girl aged 2 to 10 with multiple sclerosis. The sample was blood. This chain links TRBV6-5 with TRBJ1-2, with D hard to call. CDR3 sequence reads: CASSYTYRGVGWDYGYTF. The DNA of the CDR3 is TGTGCCAGCAGTTACACCTATCGAGGCGTGGGGTGGGACTATGGCTACACCTTC.